The clone carrying this TCR beta chain was observed once. The data are from a study of blood T cell repertoires in COVID-19. Under the authors' procedure: Amplification from reference gene primers served as the basis for estimated nucleated cell counts. Clones were sequenced by immunoSEQ multiplex PCR, and TCRdb holds only the in-frame ones, with some missing. V and J calls and clone size are copied from that table; D and trimming were computed from the DNA. In the table there are roughly 300,000 clones, 80% to 90% of which are singletons. The sequence derives from a woman between 50 and 59 years old who had recovered from COVID-19. Sequenced: peripheral blood.

The CDR3 DNA reads as TGTGCCAGCAGTGACGGGACAGGGGGTTGGAACACTGAAGCTTTCTTT. Protein product: CASSDGTGGWNTEAFF. This rearrangement joins TRBV2 to TRBJ1-1, with 11 bases fitting TRBD1. The J segment lost 1 base and the V segment lost 3 bases, leaving 4 bases of the junction unmatched. CDR3 length: 16 amino acids. Germline V lookup: CDR1 SNHLY, CDR2 FYNNEI.